This T cell receptor beta chain derives from a study of blood T cell repertoires in COVID-19. Study overall: Sites in the United States, Italy and Spain provided acute and convalescent COVID-19 samples.

This clone was seen just once. The germline V gene encodes CDR1 SGHRS and CDR2 YFSETQ. The CDR3 covers 16 residues. The junction had 9 bases not matched to a gene; V was cut back by 4 bases and J by 4 bases. Data came from immunoSEQ multiplex PCR; TCRdb stores just in-frame clones and leaves some out. The table lists about 260,000 clones, around 90% of them singletons. The clonotype comes from a human donor in a cohort sampled during active COVID-19. The V and J genes are TRBV5-1 and TRBJ2-5; the match to TRBD1 covers 11 bases. The source material was peripheral blood. The CDR3 sequence: CASSGWTGGDGETQYF. In DNA form, the CDR3 reads TGCGCCAGCAGCGGATGGACAGGGGGCGACGGAGAGACCCAGTACTTC.